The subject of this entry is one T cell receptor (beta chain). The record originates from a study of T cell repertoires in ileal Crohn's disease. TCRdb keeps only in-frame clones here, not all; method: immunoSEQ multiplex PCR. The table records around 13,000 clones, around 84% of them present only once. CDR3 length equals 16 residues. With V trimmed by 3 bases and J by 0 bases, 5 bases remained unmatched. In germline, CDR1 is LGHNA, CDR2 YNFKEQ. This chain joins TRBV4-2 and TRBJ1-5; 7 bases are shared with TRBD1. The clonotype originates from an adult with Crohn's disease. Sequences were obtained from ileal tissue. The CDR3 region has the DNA TGTGCCAGCAGCCAGGGGACAGTGAATAGCAATCAGCCCCAGCATTTT. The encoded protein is CASSQGTVNSNQPQHF.